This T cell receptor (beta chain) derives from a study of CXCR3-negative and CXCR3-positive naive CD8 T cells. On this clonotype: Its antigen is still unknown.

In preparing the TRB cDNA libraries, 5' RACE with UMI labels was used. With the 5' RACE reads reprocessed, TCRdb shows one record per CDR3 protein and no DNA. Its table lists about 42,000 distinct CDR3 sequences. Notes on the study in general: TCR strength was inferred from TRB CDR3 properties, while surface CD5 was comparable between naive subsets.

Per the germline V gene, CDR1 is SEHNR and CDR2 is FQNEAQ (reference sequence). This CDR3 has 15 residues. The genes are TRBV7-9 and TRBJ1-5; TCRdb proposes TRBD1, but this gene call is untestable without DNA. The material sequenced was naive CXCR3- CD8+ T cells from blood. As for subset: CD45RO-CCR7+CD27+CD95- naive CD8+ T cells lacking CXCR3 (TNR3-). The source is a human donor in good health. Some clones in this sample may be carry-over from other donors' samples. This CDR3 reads CASSPEGQENQPQHF. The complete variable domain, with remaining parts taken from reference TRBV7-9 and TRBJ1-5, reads DTGVSQNPRHKITKRGQNVTFRCDPISEHNRLYWYRQTLGQGPEFLTYFQNEAQLEKSRLLSDRFSAERPKGSFSTLEIQRTEQGDSAMYLCASSPEGQENQPQHFGDGTRLSIL.